Below are 12 T cell receptor beta chains sequenced from a single sample in a study of CD8+CD57+ T cells in acquired aplastic anemia. Using genomic DNA as the template, TCR beta VDJ and CDR3 profiling was carried out. TCRdb re-called the reads through MiXCR, storing one row per CDR3 protein. The sample lists approximately 120,000 distinct CDR3 sequences; about 43% were seen once. Flow cytometry had shown expanded CD8+CD57+ cells in the patients chosen for sequencing. The sequencing input was sorted CD4+, CD8+, or CD8+CD57+ T cells (not recorded which) from PBMCs. All receptors derive from a human donor with aplastic anemia.

This clonotype came up many times. The chain joins TRBV7-2 to TRBJ2-5, with no clear D. The V end was cut by 1 base, the J end by 1 base, with 7 bases between. CDR3 size: 14 residues. The V gene's germline CDR1 is SGHTA and CDR2 FQGNSA. The CDR3 protein is CASSLDLFQETQYF. The DNA of the CDR3 is TGTGCCAGCAGCTTAGATCTGTTCCAAGAGACCCAGTACTTC.

This clonotype has ten or more counts. The genes are TRBV9 and TRBJ1-2; TRBD1 matches at 7 bases. Germline lookup yields CDR1 SGDLS and CDR2 YYNGEE. The junction had 8 bases not matched to a gene; V was cut back by 3 bases and J by 3 bases. The length of the CDR3 is 15 residues. The CDR3 reads CASSGGQSAHYGYTF. In DNA, the CDR3 is TGTGCCAGCAGCGGGGGACAGTCCGCTCACTATGGCTACACCTTC.

V and J are TRBV9 and TRBJ2-1; 8 nucleotides agree with TRBD2. V was clipped by 4 bases and J by 3 bases; unmatched bases: 6. This CDR3 is built from 15 residues. Per germline, CDR1 SGDLS and CDR2 YYNGEE. In DNA form, the CDR3 reads TGTGCCAGCAGCCCAGTAGCGGGAAACTACAATGAGCAGTTCTTC. Translated, it gives CASSPVAGNYNEQFF.

This clonotype showed up just a few times. The chain is built from TRBV4-2 and TRBJ2-1; TRBD2 agrees at 15 bases. Germline-derived CDR1 and CDR2 are LGHNA and YNFKEQ. V was pared by 8 bases and J by 2 bases, with 10 bases of the junction left unmatched. CDR3 length equals 18 residues. CDR3 residues: CASSPGLAGGRAYNEQFF. The DNA of the CDR3 is TGTGCCAGCTCCCCGGGACTAGCGGGGGGCCGAGCCTACAATGAGCAGTTCTTC.

The chain is built from TRBV2 and TRBJ2-7; 12 nucleotides agree with TRBD1. Germline trimming cut 6 bases from V and 4 bases from J; bases unmatched to any gene: 4. The CDR3 length is 14 residues. Germline lookup yields CDR1 SNHLY and CDR2 FYNNEI. The CDR3 bases are TGTGCCAGCAGAAGGGACAGGGGGCGATACGAGCAGTACTTC. Amino acid sequence: CASRRDRGRYEQYF.

Notes on this clonotype: Just one base apart from a much larger clone, this may be a read error. The chain links TRBV5-1 to TRBJ1-2, with 10 bases aligning to TRBD1. Germline assignment: CDR1 SGHRS and CDR2 YFSETQ. The CDR3 is made up of 16 amino acids. CDR3: CASSLDGTGDLGGYAF. The CDR3 DNA reads as TGCGCCAGCAGCTTGGACGGGACAGGGGATTTAGGAGGCTACGCCTTC.

The V gene is TRBV7-3, the J gene TRBJ1-1, with TRBD1 matching over 9 bases. The CDR3 is 13 residues long. V trimming: 8 bases; J trimming: 1 base; junction bases outside the gene matches: 2. Germline V gene sequence: CDR1 SGHTA, CDR2 FQGTGA. The CDR3, as DNA: TGTGCCAGCGCGGGACAGGGGAACACTGAAGCTTTCTTT. Translating it yields CASAGQGNTEAFF.

Remarks on this clonotype: With a much larger clone just one base away, this may be a read error. The chain links TRBV4-1 to TRBJ1-2, with D unresolved. The CDR3 length is 16 residues. V was shortened by 0 bases and J by 0 bases, with 11 bases between the two germline ends. Germline values: CDR1 MGHRA, CDR2 YSYEKL. CDR3 nucleotide sequence: TGCGCCAGCAGCCAAGAAAGAGGCGGCACTAACTATGGCTACACCTTC. Amino acids: CASSQERGGTNYGYTF.

The chain carries TRBV4-1 and TRBJ2-1; 10 nucleotides agree with TRBD2. The junction had 11 bases not matched to a gene; V was cut back by 6 bases and J by 6 bases. Germline lookup yields CDR1 MGHRA and CDR2 YSYEKL. This CDR3 is 16 amino acids long. The CDR3 DNA follows: TGCGCCAGCAGAGACCGTACTAGCGGGGTTGGCAATGAGCAGTTCTTC. The encoded protein is CASRDRTSGVGNEQFF.

The table lists this clonotype with many counts. The CDR3 loop is CSATRATTYEQYF. CDR3 sequence (DNA): TGCAGTGCTACCAGGGCAACTACCTACGAGCAGTACTTC. The chain employs TRBV20-1 and TRBJ2-7, with D tentatively TRBD1 (5 bases). Trimming removed 4 bases from V and 2 bases from J, with 12 bases in between. CDR1 DFQATT and CDR2 SNEGSKA come from the germline V gene (reference sequence). The CDR3 length is 13 residues.

This clonotype was counted many times. The V gene is TRBV10-3, the J gene TRBJ2-5; D is possibly TRBD1 (7 bases). Germline loops: CDR1 ENHRY, CDR2 SYGVKD. V dropped 8 bases and J dropped 4 bases, with 14 bases sitting between them. The CDR3 has 13 amino acids. In nucleotides, the CDR3 is TGTGCCATCGGCGGGACAGCCGGAGAGACCCAGTACTTC. Protein product: CAIGGTAGETQYF.

This clonotype was recorded many times. The genes are TRBV6-5 and TRBJ1-4; D unresolved. The CDR3 is 13 residues long. CDR1 and CDR2 from the germline V gene are MNHEY and SVGAGI. With 8 bases removed from V and 5 bases from J, the gap between germline ends came to 12 bases. CDR3 sequence: CASPREVNEKLFF. CDR3 bases: TGTGCCAGCCCTAGGGAGGTCAATGAAAAACTGTTTTTT.